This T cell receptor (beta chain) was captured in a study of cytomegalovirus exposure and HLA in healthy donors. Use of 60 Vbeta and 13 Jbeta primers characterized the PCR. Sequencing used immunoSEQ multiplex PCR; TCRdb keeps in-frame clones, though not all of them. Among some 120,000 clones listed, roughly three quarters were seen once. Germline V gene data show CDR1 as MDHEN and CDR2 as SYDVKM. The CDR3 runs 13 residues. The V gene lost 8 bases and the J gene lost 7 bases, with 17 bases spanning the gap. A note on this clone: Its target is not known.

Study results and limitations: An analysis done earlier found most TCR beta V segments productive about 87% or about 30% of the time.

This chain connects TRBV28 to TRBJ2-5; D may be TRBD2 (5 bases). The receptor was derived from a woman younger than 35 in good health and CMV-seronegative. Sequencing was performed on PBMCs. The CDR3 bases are TGTGCCAGCCTCACTCCGGGGTTGGGGACCCAGTACTTC. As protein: CASLTPGLGTQYF.